One and the same sample provided the 30 T cell receptor beta chains below, sequenced in a study of neurological immune-mediated disorders. TCRdb used MiXCR to reprocess the 5' RACE reads, holding one entry per CDR3 protein. The sample lists over 40,000 distinct CDR3 sequences, just under 6.5% occurring once. The sample consisted of CD4+ T cells from blood. The receptors were gathered from a woman between 35 and 50 years old in good health.

This clonotype has a count of ten or more. The genes are TRBV5-1 and TRBJ2-7, with D perhaps matching TRBD2 (5 bases). This CDR3 has 12 residues. Per germline, CDR1 SGHRS and CDR2 YFSETQ. The germline V and J ends were trimmed by 0 bases and 11 bases, with 12 bases remaining between them. This CDR3 reads CASSLGSGVEYF. CDR3 coding DNA: TGCGCCAGCAGCTTGGGGTCCGGGGTAGAGTACTTC.

This clonotype showed up many times. The chain combines TRBV5-6 with TRBJ2-7; 7 bases are shared with TRBD1. With V trimmed by 2 bases and J by 4 bases, 9 bases remained unmatched. CDR1 and CDR2 from the germline V gene are SGHDT and YYEEEE. The CDR3 has 15 residues. The DNA for the CDR3 is TGTGCCAGCAGCTTTTGGGGAAGGGGGCGTTACGAGCAGTACTTC. This gives the protein CASSFWGRGRYEQYF. Full variable domain (remainder filled in from reference TRBV5-6 and TRBJ2-7): DAGVTQSPTHLIKTRGQQVTLRCSPKSGHDTVSWYQQALGQGPQFIFQYYEEEERQRGNFPDRFSGHQFPNYSSELNVNALLLGDSALYLCASSFWGRGRYEQYFGPGTRLTVT.

This clonotype showed up many times. The chain combines TRBV28 with TRBJ2-7; maybe TRBD1 (6 bases). This CDR3 has 13 amino acids. Germline-derived CDR1 and CDR2 are MDHEN and SYDVKM. The germline V and J ends were trimmed by 5 bases and 3 bases, with 11 bases remaining between them. DNA of the CDR3: TGTGCCAGCAGTGGACAGAACAACTACGAGCAGTACTTC. Its protein is CASSGQNNYEQYF.

This clonotype was picked up many times. The gene calls are TRBV20-1 and TRBJ2-7; 7 bases are a match to TRBD1. This CDR3 has 16 amino acids. Germline CDR1 and CDR2: DFQATT and SNEGSKA (reference sequence). The J segment lost 2 bases and the V segment lost 3 bases, leaving 13 bases of the junction unmatched. The CDR3 DNA follows: TGCAGTGCTAGGCTACTTAGGGGGCTCATTGCCTACGAGCAGTACTTC. This encodes CSARLLRGLIAYEQYF.

This clonotype was recorded many times. The chain is built from TRBV28 and TRBJ2-1, with TRBD1 matching over 7 bases. CDR1 is MDHEN and CDR2 is SYDVKM in the germline V gene. V lost 10 bases, J lost 5 bases, and 17 bases stayed unmatched. The CDR3 is 16 amino acids. The CDR3 coding sequence is TGTGCCATTACGAGGGGGCGGGCCCCCCAGGACAATGAGCAGTTCTTC. It is translated as CAITRGRAPQDNEQFF.

This clonotype came up many times. This chain links TRBV2 with TRBJ2-7; TRBD2 matches 7 bases. The CDR3 extends over 13 amino acids. Germline V lookup: CDR1 SNHLY, CDR2 FYNNEI. Trimming at V came to 6 bases and at J to 4 bases, leaving 6 bases not matched to a gene. CDR3 nucleotide sequence: TGTGCCAGCAGCATAGGACTAGTATACGAGCAGTACTTC. It encodes CASSIGLVYEQYF.

The table lists this clonotype with many counts. V usage is TRBV12-3 or TRBV12-4 and J usage is TRBJ2-1; TRBD2 matches 14 bases. V shed 6 bases, J shed 5 bases, and the junction held 3 bases outside the gene matches. The CDR3 covers 15 residues. Here the CDR3 DNA reads TGTGCCAGCAGCCGGGGACTAGCGGGAGACAATGAGCAGTTCTTC. It specifies CASSRGLAGDNEQFF.

In this sample, this clonotype turned up many times. The rearrangement links TRBV5-6 to TRBJ2-5, with D hard to call. The CDR3 contains 13 residues. Germline CDR1 is SGHDT and CDR2 is YYEEEE. V shed 4 bases and J shed 2 bases, with 9 bases lying between them. CDR3 residues: CASSEAAQETQYF. CDR3 DNA sequence: TGTGCCAGCAGCGAGGCCGCGCAAGAGACCCAGTACTTC.

This clonotype occurred many times. The rearrangement uses TRBV20-1 and TRBJ1-1; TRBD1 aligns across 11 bases. The CDR3 is made up of 13 amino acids. The germline CDR1 and CDR2 sequences are DFQATT and SNEGSKA (reference sequence). CDR3 DNA sequence: TGCAAGCCGGGACAGGGGGGGAACACTGAAGCTTTCTTT. Encoded protein: CKPGQGGNTEAFF.

This clonotype was counted many times. The chain employs TRBV6-6 and TRBJ2-7; 9 bases match TRBD1. Germline assignment: CDR1 MNHNY and CDR2 SVGAGI (reference sequence). The CDR3 has 12 amino acids. Trimming took 6 bases from V and 6 from J; bases not matched to a gene: 3. CDR3 residues: CASSRTGAEQYF. Here the CDR3 DNA reads TGTGCCAGCAGCCGGACAGGGGCCGAGCAGTACTTC.

CDR3 loop: CASSLWAPSSYNEQFF. The CDR3 DNA sequence: TGTGCCAGCAGTTTATGGGCCCCGAGCTCCTACAATGAGCAGTTCTTC. The gene calls are TRBV27 and TRBJ2-1; D unresolved. This CDR3 comprises 16 residues. Germline values: CDR1 MNHEY, CDR2 SMNVEV (reference sequence). Trimming took off 1 base at V and 0 bases at J, with 10 bases between the two ends.

This clonotype has a count of ten or more. The rearrangement uses TRBV7-8 and TRBJ2-7; 9 bases line up with TRBD2. The CDR3 covers 16 residues. In germline, CDR1 is SGHVS, CDR2 FQNEAQ. Unmatched junction bases numbered 5, after V lost 0 bases and J lost 2 bases. The CDR3 protein is CASSLAAASGTYEQYF. In DNA form, the CDR3 reads TGTGCCAGCAGCTTAGCGGCGGCTAGCGGGACCTACGAGCAGTACTTC.

At least ten counts were recorded for this clonotype. The chain employs TRBV7-2 and TRBJ2-7; 8 bases match TRBD2. The V gene end was trimmed by 5 bases and the J gene end by 0 bases; junction bases not matched to a gene: 9. CDR3 length: 16 amino acids. Germline CDR1 SGHTA, CDR2 FQGNSA. CDR3 bases: TGTGCCAGCAGCCCTGCGGGGGGCGCAAACTCCTACGAGCAGTACTTC. Encoded protein: CASSPAGGANSYEQYF.

Ten or more counts support this clonotype. Compared with germline, one end of the junction differs, possibly owing to a read error. V and J are TRBV27 and TRBJ2-7; 9 bases line up with TRBD1. The CDR3 spans 15 residues. From germline, CDR1 is MNHEY and CDR2 SMNVEV (reference sequence). In DNA form, the CDR3 reads TGTGCCAGCAGATTATCCACAGGGGGCGAATACGAGCAGTACTTC. Residues: CASRLSTGGEYEQYF.

This chain connects TRBV20-1 to TRBJ2-1; TRBD1 aligns across 8 bases. After removal of 6 bases from V and 5 bases from J, the junction contained 12 bases not matched to a gene. This CDR3 is 15 amino acids long. Germline CDR1 and CDR2: DFQATT and SNEGSKA (reference sequence). CDR3 nucleotides: TGCAGTGCCGCCCCCGGGACAGGACTCAACAATGAGCAGTTCTTC. This translates into CSAAPGTGLNNEQFF.

This clonotype has a count of ten or more. CDR3 region: CASSWGPDYEQYF. The CDR3, as DNA: TGTGCCAGCAGCTGGGGCCCCGACTACGAGCAGTACTTC. This chain joins TRBV12-3 or TRBV12-4 and TRBJ2-7; perhaps TRBD1 as D (5 bases). Trimming removed 6 bases at V and 3 bases at J, with 12 bases between. The CDR3 has 13 residues.

Ten or more counts support this clonotype. The chain recombines TRBV29-1 with TRBJ2-7; no clear D. The CDR3 is 11 amino acids. With 7 bases removed from V and 6 bases from J, the gap between germline ends came to 13 bases. Germline V lookup: CDR1 SQVTM, CDR2 ANQGSEA. The CDR3, as DNA: TGCAGCGCCACCATGGGTGGCGAGCAGTACTTC. Amino acids: CSATMGGEQYF.

The chain uses TRBV14 and TRBJ1-2; maybe TRBD1 (6 bases). Germline V gene sequence: CDR1 SGHDN, CDR2 FVKESK. The CDR3 loop spans 14 amino acids. The V and J ends lost 4 bases and 8 bases respectively, with 17 bases between them. This CDR3 reads CASSPDRNLGGYTF. In DNA, the CDR3 is TGTGCCAGCAGCCCCGACAGGAATCTTGGCGGCTACACCTTC.

This clonotype was seen at least ten times. V and J are TRBV20-1 and TRBJ1-4; unclear D gene. The CDR3 sequence is 16 residues long. In germline, CDR1 is DFQATT, CDR2 SNEGSKA (reference sequence). The V end lost 4 bases, the J end lost 8 bases, and 23 bases lay between the germline ends. The CDR3: CSANTPGAGGGEKLFF. The CDR3 DNA follows: TGCAGTGCTAACACACCGGGCGCGGGAGGCGGGGAAAAACTGTTTTTT.

This clonotype was found many times. The genes are TRBV7-2 and TRBJ2-5, with a tentative D call TRBD1 (6 bases). Germline lookup yields CDR1 SGHTA and CDR2 FQGNSA. The CDR3 runs 16 residues. V was clipped by 5 bases and J by 5 bases, with 21 bases between them. The CDR3 spells CASSPNPPGGWETQYF. The CDR3 nucleotides are TGTGCCAGCAGCCCTAATCCTCCTGGGGGCTGGGAGACCCAGTACTTC.

This clonotype was detected many times. J is TRBJ2-1 and V is TRBV20-1; the D gene is possibly TRBD2 (6 bases). Per germline, CDR1 DFQATT and CDR2 SNEGSKA (reference sequence). This CDR3 comprises 14 residues. The ends were cut back, 3 bases at V and 1 base at J, with 10 bases in the middle. The CDR3 DNA reads TGCAGTGCTAGCGGGAGAGGGTCCTACAATGAGCAGTTCTTC. It encodes CSASGRGSYNEQFF.

This clonotype appeared many times. The V call is TRBV20-1, the J call TRBJ2-5; 8 positions agree with TRBD2. The CDR3 length is 15 residues. Germline V gene data show CDR1 as DFQATT and CDR2 as SNEGSKA (reference sequence). V lost 6 bases and J lost 1; bases outside the gene matches: 10. The CDR3 reads CSARGLAGSQETQYF. In DNA, the CDR3 is TGCAGTGCGCGGGGGCTAGCGGGCTCCCAAGAGACCCAGTACTTC.

This clonotype rates as medium-sized (0.01 to 0.1%). V gene TRBV20-1 combines with J gene TRBJ2-7; D may be TRBD2 (6 bases). The CDR3 length is 13 residues. Germline V gene sequence: CDR1 DFQATT, CDR2 SNEGSKA (reference sequence). The CDR3 protein is CSPIRDSSYEQYF. DNA of the CDR3: TGCAGCCCAATCCGGGACTCATCCTACGAGCAGTACTTC.

This clonotype was counted at least ten times. This CDR3 reads CAWNRRTEKGGELFF. In DNA form, the CDR3 reads TGTGCCTGGAACCGGCGGACAGAGAAAGGCGGGGAGCTGTTTTTT. The rearrangement joins TRBV7-9 to TRBJ2-2; D possibly corresponds to TRBD1 (6 bases). The germline V gene has CDR1 SEHNR and CDR2 FQNEAQ (reference sequence). Deletions cut 11 bases from V and 7 bases from J, with 23 bases between. The length of the CDR3 is 15 residues.

The sample holds many counts of this clonotype. V gene TRBV5-1 combines with J gene TRBJ1-2, with D perhaps TRBD1 (5 bases). Germline CDR1 and CDR2: SGHRS and YFSETQ. V was clipped by 2 bases and J by 2 bases, with 16 bases between them. The CDR3 spans 16 residues. Written as DNA, the CDR3 is TGCGCCAGCAGCTTTAACTACCGGGACGGCAACTATGGCTACACCTTC. Residues: CASSFNYRDGNYGYTF. Using reference TRBV5-1 and TRBJ1-2 for the parts outside the CDR3, the full variable domain is KAGVTQTPRYLIKTRGQQVTLSCSPISGHRSVSWYQQTPGQGLQFLFEYFSETQRNKGNFPGRFSGRQFSNSRSEMNVSTLELGDSALYLCASSFNYRDGNYGYTFGSGTRLTVV.

This clonotype has a count of ten or more. This chain links TRBV6-5 with TRBJ1-5, with 7 bases identical to TRBD1. Germline assignment: CDR1 MNHEY and CDR2 SVGAGI. V shed 10 bases and J 13 bases; nucleotides not matched to a gene: 13. CDR3 length equals 12 residues. CDR3 residues: CATSGGDWKQHF. The DNA for the CDR3 is TGTGCCACCTCAGGGGGAGATTGGAAGCAGCATTTT.

This clonotype appeared many times. The chain links TRBV12-3 or TRBV12-4 to TRBJ1-5; tentative D call: TRBD1 (6 bases). The ends were cut back, 6 bases at V and 6 bases at J, with 15 bases in the middle. This CDR3 has 14 amino acids. The CDR3 reads CASSTQGSLQPQHF. The CDR3 DNA sequence: TGTGCCAGCAGCACGCAGGGGTCTCTTCAGCCCCAGCATTTT.

This clonotype was detected ten times or more. The J gene is TRBJ1-4, the V gene TRBV5-1; TRBD1 might be the D (5 bases). The CDR3 has 16 amino acids. The V end lost 0 bases, the J end lost 8 bases, and 17 bases lay between the germline ends. The germline V gene encodes CDR1 SGHRS and CDR2 YFSETQ. In DNA, the CDR3 is TGCGCCAGCAGCTTGGCCGGCGGGGACGTGTGGGAAAAACTGTTTTTT. Amino acid sequence: CASSLAGGDVWEKLFF.

This clonotype was counted ten times or more. The rearrangement joins TRBV12-3 or TRBV12-4 to TRBJ2-5; 9 bases are shared with TRBD2. CDR3 size: 14 residues. Trimming at V came to 7 bases and at J to 5 bases, leaving 8 bases not matched to a gene. Here the CDR3 DNA reads TGTGCCAGCACCCCGCGGGGGGGTCTGGAGACCCAGTACTTC. Encoded protein: CASTPRGGLETQYF.

Many counts were recorded for this clonotype. The chain links TRBV5-1 to TRBJ1-2; no clear D. V dropped 3 bases and J dropped 0 bases, with 9 bases sitting between them. Germline CDR1 is SGHRS and CDR2 is YFSETQ. CDR3 length: 14 residues. Here the CDR3 DNA reads TGCGCCAGCAGCTACCAAACCTCTAACTATGGCTACACCTTC. Translating it yields CASSYQTSNYGYTF. Using reference TRBV5-1 and TRBJ1-2 for the parts outside the CDR3, the full variable domain is KAGVTQTPRYLIKTRGQQVTLSCSPISGHRSVSWYQQTPGQGLQFLFEYFSETQRNKGNFPGRFSGRQFSNSRSEMNVSTLELGDSALYLCASSYQTSNYGYTFGSGTRLTVV.